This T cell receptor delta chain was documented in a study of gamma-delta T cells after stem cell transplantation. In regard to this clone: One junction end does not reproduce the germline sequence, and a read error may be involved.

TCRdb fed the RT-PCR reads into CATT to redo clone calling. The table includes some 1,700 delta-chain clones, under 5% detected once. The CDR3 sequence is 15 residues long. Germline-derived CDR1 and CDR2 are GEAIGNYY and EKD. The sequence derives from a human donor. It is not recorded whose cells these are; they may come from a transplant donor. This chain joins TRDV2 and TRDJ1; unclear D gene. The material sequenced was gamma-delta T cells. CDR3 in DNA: TGTGCCTGCGACACCGCGTCGACTTCGCCCGATAAACTCATCTTT. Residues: CACDTASTSPDKLIF.